A selection of T cell receptor beta chains follows, all from one sample in a study of blood T cell repertoires in COVID-19. Assay: immunoSEQ multiplex PCR; the TCRdb copy retains only in-frame clones and omits some. The data contain about 140,000 clones, just over 85% of them singletons. The sequencing input was peripheral blood. Receptors originate from a woman aged 60 to 75 with acute or convalescent COVID-19. Each CDR3 is given with its conserved first and last residue. The order of the fields is J gene, V gene, D gene, CDR3 protein. The D gene is left open where the match is weak.

J: TRBJ1-1
V: TRBV7-6
D: .
CDR3: CASSLYGTSASSNTEAFF

J: TRBJ2-5
V: TRBV7-9
D: .
CDR3: CASSWSGSQETQYF

J: TRBJ1-4
V: TRBV5-1
D: .
CDR3: CASSRRDATNEKLFF

J: TRBJ1-6
V: TRBV6-5
D: TRBD1
CDR3: CASSYWRTGHSPLHF

J: TRBJ1-2
V: TRBV6-2/TRBV6-3
D: .
CDR3: CASSSILTKANYGYTF

J: TRBJ2-7
V: TRBV7-2
D: .
CDR3: CASSTSGTAYEQYF

J: TRBJ2-1
V: TRBV11-3
D: TRBD2
CDR3: CASSLGSTSGADNEQFF

J: TRBJ1-2
V: TRBV28
D: .
CDR3: CASDGGAPNYGYTF

J: TRBJ2-3
V: TRBV5-1
D: TRBD2
CDR3: CASSLESGGLYSTDTQYF

J: TRBJ1-4
V: TRBV9
D: .
CDR3: CASSVESGNGKLFF

J: TRBJ1-1
V: TRBV29-1
D: TRBD1
CDR3: CSVALDRGNTEAFF

J: TRBJ1-2
V: TRBV6-6
D: .
CDR3: CASSYNGEGGYTF

J: TRBJ2-6
V: TRBV4-3
D: .
CDR3: CASSQDGQGRSGANVLTF

J: TRBJ1-5
V: TRBV5-8
D: .
CDR3: CASSFRDQPQHF

J: TRBJ2-2
V: TRBV5-1
D: .
CDR3: CASSAGPTNTGELFF

J: TRBJ2-7
V: TRBV11-2
D: .
CDR3: CASSLEVGEQYF

J: TRBJ2-5
V: TRBV9
D: TRBD1
CDR3: CASSVATGYSGETQYF

J: TRBJ1-2
V: TRBV29-1
D: .
CDR3: CRVGGSYGYTF

J: TRBJ1-4
V: TRBV25-1
D: .
CDR3: CASSEYEGGPNEKLFF

J: TRBJ1-5
V: TRBV19
D: .
CDR3: CASIGQGIDQPQHF

J: TRBJ1-6
V: TRBV30
D: TRBD1
CDR3: CAWSVSGTGDSSPLHF

J: TRBJ2-3
V: TRBV10-2
D: TRBD2
CDR3: CASSGLAGVTDTQYF

J: TRBJ1-4
V: TRBV6-5
D: .
CDR3: CASGGGATNEKLFF

J: TRBJ2-1
V: TRBV9
D: .
CDR3: CASSVIVGGSEQFF

J: TRBJ1-5
V: TRBV5-5
D: .
CDR3: CASSLVAGVSNQPQHF

J: TRBJ1-2
V: TRBV11-2
D: .
CDR3: CASSAQGVGYGYTF

J: TRBJ1-1
V: TRBV2
D: .
CDR3: CASSVLRGTSMGTEAFF

J: TRBJ2-5
V: TRBV30
D: .
CDR3: CAWSVAGYLETQYF

J: TRBJ2-7
V: TRBV6-1
D: .
CDR3: CASSEFGGLSVALYEQYF

J: TRBJ2-7
V: TRBV3-1/TRBV3-2
D: .
CDR3: CASSQESQGSYEQYF

J: TRBJ2-7
V: TRBV19
D: TRBD2
CDR3: CASSPQAGGEGYEQYF

J: TRBJ2-1
V: TRBV14
D: TRBD2
CDR3: CASSQVGLAGGHEQFF

J: TRBJ1-6
V: TRBV19
D: TRBD1
CDR3: CASSTDRGTDSPLHF

J: TRBJ1-5
V: TRBV6-5
D: TRBD1
CDR3: CASSQGRTGNQPQHF

J: TRBJ2-7
V: TRBV7-9
D: .
CDR3: CASSYGANPLIDEQYF

J: TRBJ1-2
V: TRBV30
D: .
CDR3: CAWSERGSDGYTF

J: TRBJ1-3
V: TRBV7-2
D: .
CDR3: CASSYLVGSGNTIYF